The 26 T cell receptor beta chains listed next were all sequenced from one sample in a study of T-cell reconstitution after alpha-beta-depleted transplantation in children. During its preparation, the TCRbeta library received unique molecular identifiers. TCRdb re-called the PCR reads through MiXCR, storing one row per CDR3 protein. The table lists more than 150,000 distinct CDR3 sequences, about 14% of them singletons. The sequencing used PBMCs from the stem cell graft donor, collected from the stem cell graft. These receptors came from a human donor who donated a stem cell graft to a child with acute lymphoblastic leukemia.

In DNA form, the CDR3 reads TGTGCCAGCTCACCGACTAGCCGAGAGACCCAGTACTTC. Translating it yields CASSPTSRETQYF. The J gene is TRBJ2-5, the V gene TRBV18; 7 positions agree with TRBD2. Germline loops: CDR1 KGHSH, CDR2 LQKENI. The CDR3 is made up of 13 amino acids. V lost 3 bases, J lost 4 bases, and 2 bases stayed unmatched.

Notes on this clonotype: In this CDR3 the conserved last residue, phenylalanine or tryptophan, is missing, so a read error is likely. The V call is TRBV29-1, the J call TRBJ2-7; unclear D gene. CDR1 and CDR2 (germline): SQVTM, ANQGSEA. V was shortened by 6 bases and J by 3 bases, with 6 bases between the two germline ends. The CDR3 extends over 10 amino acids. CDR3 bases: TGCAGCGTAAGGGACTACGAGCAGTACTTG. This codes for CSVRDYEQYL.

This clonotype was observed many times. The rearrangement uses TRBV12-3 or TRBV12-4 and TRBJ2-3, with 8 bases aligning to TRBD2. V lost 6 bases to trimming and J lost 6 bases; unmatched junction nucleotides: 11. CDR3 length: 15 amino acids. As DNA, the CDR3 is TGTGCCAGCAGCCATACTAGCGGAATACCCGATACGCAGTATTTT. This gives the protein CASSHTSGIPDTQYF.

The V and J genes are TRBV13 and TRBJ1-1; D perhaps matches TRBD1 (6 bases). The CDR3 consists of 14 residues. CDR1 PRHDT and CDR2 FYEKMQ come from the germline V gene (reference sequence). The ends were cut back, 8 bases at V and 1 base at J, with 14 bases in the middle. The CDR3 sequence is CASGIRQANTEAFF. The CDR3 coding sequence is TGTGCCAGCGGCATAAGACAGGCGAACACTGAAGCTTTCTTT.

This clonotype has a handful of counts. A much larger clone lies a single base off, so this may be a read error. CDR3 protein: CSVRDSGKSGANGLTF. CDR3 in DNA: TGCAGCGTCCGGGACAGTGGCAAATCTGGGGCCAACGGCCTGACTTTC. V is TRBV29-1 and J is TRBJ2-6; 7 nucleotides agree with TRBD1. Looked up from germline, CDR1 is SQVTM and CDR2 is ANQGSEA. This CDR3 region has 16 residues.

As to this clonotype: This CDR3 fails to terminate in the conserved phenylalanine or tryptophan, so it likely reflects a read error. The chain employs TRBV18 and TRBJ1-4; D is perhaps TRBD1 (5 bases). Germline CDR1 reads KGHSH; CDR2 reads LQKENI. CDR3 length: 13 amino acids. Trimming left V 4 bases short and J 5 bases short, with 8 bases between. CDR3 sequence reads: CASSRQKNEKLFS. DNA of the CDR3: TGTGCCAGCTCACGACAGAAAAATGAAAAACTGTTTTCT.

Many counts were recorded for this clonotype. The genes are TRBV11-2 and TRBJ2-5; a weak D match, TRBD1 (5 bases). The CDR3 is made up of 20 amino acids. CDR1 and CDR2 from the germline V gene are SGHAT and FQNNGV. The V gene lost 1 base and the J gene lost 5 bases, with 29 bases spanning the gap. The CDR3 coding sequence is TGTGCCAGCAGCTTAGGTCTCTTTGGGGCCCCACCTGCACACCTGGAGACCCAGTACTTC. Amino acid sequence: CASSLGLFGAPPAHLETQYF.

This clonotype was observed many times. J is TRBJ2-3 and V is TRBV20-1, with 13 positions matching TRBD2. This CDR3 comprises 17 residues. Trimming removed 0 bases from V and 6 bases from J; junction bases left unmatched: 9. CDR1 DFQATT and CDR2 SNEGSKA come from the germline V gene (reference sequence). The CDR3 protein is CSAREVLAGGPIDTQYF. In nucleotides, the CDR3 is TGCAGTGCTAGAGAGGTACTAGCGGGAGGGCCCATCGATACGCAGTATTTT.

This clonotype was detected many times. This sequence joins TRBV7-8 and TRBJ2-2, with D unclear. Between the trimmed V and J ends, which lost 1 base and 1 base, there was a span of 7 bases. This CDR3 spans 15 amino acids. In germline, CDR1 is SGHVS, CDR2 FQNEAQ. CDR3 sequence (DNA): TGTGCCAGCAGCTTAGTTTTCGAGAACACCGGGGAGCTGTTTTTT. This translates into CASSLVFENTGELFF. Complete variable domain (other parts from reference TRBV7-8 and TRBJ2-2): GAGVSQSPRYKVAKRGQDVALRCDPISGHVSLFWYQQALGQGPEFLTYFQNEAQLDKSGLPSDRFFAERPEGSVSTLKIQRTQQEDSAVYLCASSLVFENTGELFFGEGSRLTVL.

This clonotype was picked up many times. The J gene is TRBJ2-5, the V gene TRBV5-6; TRBD1 aligns across 8 bases. This CDR3 is 15 amino acids long. Per the germline V gene, CDR1 is SGHDT and CDR2 is YYEEEE. The V gene end was trimmed by 0 bases and the J gene end by 0 bases; junction bases not matched to a gene: 1. As DNA, the CDR3 is TGTGCCAGCAGCTTGGGACAGGGGTACCAAGAGACCCAGTACTTC. Translating gives CASSLGQGYQETQYF. Drawing the rest from reference TRBV5-6 and TRBJ2-5, the complete variable domain is DAGVTQSPTHLIKTRGQQVTLRCSPKSGHDTVSWYQQALGQGPQFIFQYYEEEERQRGNFPDRFSGHQFPNYSSELNVNALLLGDSALYLCASSLGQGYQETQYFGPGTRLLVL.

CDR3 residues: CASSLGGAGNTIYF. The CDR3 nucleotides read TGTGCCAGCAGCTTAGGAGGGGCTGGAAACACCATATATTTT. The genes are TRBV11-3 and TRBJ1-3, with D possibly TRBD1 on 5 matching bases. Trimming stripped 1 base from V and 2 bases from J, with 6 bases between. CDR1 is SGHNT, CDR2 YENEEA, per germline. This CDR3 is built from 14 residues. The full variable domain, its missing parts supplied by reference TRBV11-3 and TRBJ1-3, is EAGVVQSPRYKIIEKKQPVAFWCNPISGHNTLYWYLQNLGQGPELLIRYENEEAVDDSQLPKDRFSAERLKGVDSTLKIQPAELGDSAVYLCASSLGGAGNTIYFGEGSWLTVV.

This clonotype was detected many times. This chain's CDR3 is CSVEEGGEGSPLHF. The CDR3 DNA sequence: TGCAGCGTTGAAGAGGGAGGGGAGGGTTCACCCCTCCACTTT. V is TRBV29-1 and J is TRBJ1-6, with a weak D call TRBD1 (5 bases). The V gene's germline CDR1 is SQVTM and CDR2 ANQGSEA. CDR3 length: 14 residues. V was pared by 0 bases and J by 9 bases, with 12 bases between.

This clonotype was observed many times. The chain links TRBV4-1 to TRBJ2-7; TRBD1 agrees at 7 bases. This CDR3 has 15 amino acids. V trimming: 1 base; J trimming: 2 bases; junction bases outside the gene matches: 5. Germline assignment: CDR1 MGHRA and CDR2 YSYEKL. Here the CDR3 reads CASSQGQGGTYEQYF. The CDR3 DNA reads TGCGCCAGCAGCCAAGGACAGGGTGGGACCTACGAGCAGTACTTC.

This clonotype occurred many times. The gene calls are TRBV5-6 and TRBJ2-1; tentative D call: TRBD1 (5 bases). CDR3 length equals 14 residues. V was cut by 1 base and J by 6 bases, with 11 bases left in between. Germline CDR1 SGHDT, CDR2 YYEEEE. The CDR3 loop is CASSLISRGNEQFF. DNA of the CDR3: TGTGCCAGCAGCTTGATAAGTAGGGGCAATGAGCAGTTCTTC.

This clonotype was recorded at least ten times. The chain employs TRBV29-1 and TRBJ2-1, with TRBD2 matching over 13 bases. The CDR3 extends over 13 amino acids. From germline, CDR1 is SQVTM and CDR2 ANQGSEA. With V trimmed by 6 bases and J by 12 bases, 8 bases remained unmatched. The CDR3 bases are TGCAGCGTCGGACTAGCGGGGGCCGGGGGGCAGTTCTTC. Translating it yields CSVGLAGAGGQFF.

The V gene is TRBV7-8, the J gene TRBJ2-2; unclear D gene. The germline V and J ends were trimmed by 3 bases and 6 bases, with 8 bases remaining between them. The CDR3 runs to 13 residues. Germline V gene data show CDR1 as SGHVS and CDR2 as FQNEAQ. For the CDR3, the DNA is TGTGCCAGCAGCTTTAACTTCGCCGGGGAGCTGTTTTTT. As protein: CASSFNFAGELFF. Using reference TRBV7-8 and TRBJ2-2 for the parts outside the CDR3, the full variable domain is GAGVSQSPRYKVAKRGQDVALRCDPISGHVSLFWYQQALGQGPEFLTYFQNEAQLDKSGLPSDRFFAERPEGSVSTLKIQRTQQEDSAVYLCASSFNFAGELFFGEGSRLTVL.

This clonotype occurred a few times. This chain uses TRBV6-5 with TRBJ1-5, with D perhaps matching TRBD1 (5 bases). Looked up from germline, CDR1 is MNHEY and CDR2 is SVGAGI. The CDR3 is made up of 14 amino acids. The V end lost 7 bases, the J end lost 5 bases, and 15 bases lay between the germline ends. CDR3 sequence: CASIPNRGYQPQHF. In DNA, the CDR3 is TGTGCCAGCATCCCAAATAGGGGATATCAGCCCCAGCATTTT.

The rearrangement uses TRBV12-3 or TRBV12-4 and TRBJ2-3, with D perhaps matching TRBD2 (5 bases). Trimming shortened V by 2 bases and J by 2 bases, and 17 bases separated the two germline ends. This CDR3 has 17 amino acids. The CDR3 region has the DNA TGTGCCAGCAGTTTATGGGAGCCGGTGCTTGTCACAGATACGCAGTATTTT. This codes for CASSLWEPVLVTDTQYF.

As regards this clonotype: This may arise from a read error, as a much more abundant clone is one base away. The rearrangement uses TRBV6-4 and TRBJ2-3, with 11 positions matching TRBD2. Germline V lookup: CDR1 MRHNA, CDR2 SNTAGT. This CDR3 is built from 18 residues. The CDR3 sequence is CACSSAGLAALSTDTQYF. CDR3 DNA: TGTGCCTGCAGTTCCGCGGGACTAGCGGCTCTTAGCACAGATACGCAGTATTTT.

This clonotype was counted many times. The chain recombines TRBV5-5 with TRBJ1-1; 9 nucleotides align to TRBD1. CDR1 and CDR2 from the germline V gene are SGHKS and YYEKEE (reference sequence). V trimming: 4 bases; J trimming: 0 bases; junction bases outside the gene matches: 10. This CDR3 is 17 amino acids long. Here the CDR3 DNA reads TGTGCCAGCAGCACCCGGGACAGGGTAAACGTGAACACTGAAGCTTTCTTT. This encodes CASSTRDRVNVNTEAFF.

The chain has TRBV19 and TRBJ1-2, with TRBD1 identical over 7 bases. Losses at the gene ends were 7 bases for V and 4 bases for J; bases not matched to a gene: 3. The CDR3 covers 12 residues. Germline V gene data show CDR1 as LNHDA and CDR2 as SQIVND (reference sequence). The CDR3 nucleotides read TGTGCCAGTACACCAGGGGGCTATGGCTACACCTTC. The encoded protein is CASTPGGYGYTF.

The chain combines TRBV11-1 with TRBJ2-1, with a possible D match to TRBD2 (5 bases). CDR3 length equals 14 residues. Germline loops: CDR1 SGHAT, CDR2 FQDESV (reference sequence). V shed 2 bases and J shed 10 bases, with 15 bases lying between them. The CDR3 reads CASSLPGRRGEQFF. The CDR3 nucleotides read TGTGCCAGCAGCTTACCAGGCCGTAGAGGGGAGCAGTTCTTC.

This clonotype appeared many times. This sequence joins TRBV6-5 and TRBJ2-3; the D gene is possibly TRBD2 (6 bases). The V end lost 0 bases, the J end lost 3 bases, and 13 bases lay between the germline ends. This CDR3 spans 16 amino acids. Germline lookup yields CDR1 MNHEY and CDR2 SVGAGI. The CDR3 DNA reads as TGTGCCAGCAGTTACTCCTCCCGGGGGAGGACAGATACGCAGTATTTT. Translation: CASSYSSRGRTDTQYF.

The table lists this clonotype with many counts. This chain uses TRBV12-3 or TRBV12-4 with TRBJ1-5; 8 bases align to TRBD1. J lost 0 bases, V lost 5 bases, and 9 bases had no gene match. The CDR3 is 17 residues long. CDR3 loop: CASSAGTGYYSNQPQHF. CDR3 nucleotides: TGTGCCAGCAGTGCCGGGACAGGCTATTATAGCAATCAGCCCCAGCATTTT.

Regarding this clonotype: This may come from a read error, since a much larger clone is one base off. This chain joins TRBV20-1 and TRBJ2-1; TRBD2 matches 9 bases. This CDR3 comprises 16 residues. CDR1 is DFQATT and CDR2 is SNEGSKA in the germline V gene (reference sequence). Unmatched junction bases numbered 13, after V lost 6 bases and J lost 4 bases. The CDR3 spells CSALRAGGWGYNEQFF. The DNA for the CDR3 is TGCAGTGCCCTGCGAGCGGGAGGCTGGGGTTACAATGAGCAGTTCTTC.

The sample holds one count of this clonotype. The CDR3 DNA is TGTGCCAGCAGCTTGGAGGGGGAAGGGACTGGAAACACCATATATTTT. Protein: CASSLEGEGTGNTIYF. The chain joins TRBV11-2 to TRBJ1-3; a possible D gene is TRBD1 (6 bases). Trimming pared 3 bases from V and 2 bases from J, leaving 14 bases between. The CDR3 runs 16 residues. Per germline, CDR1 SGHAT and CDR2 FQNNGV.